In its sample, the clone carrying this T cell receptor (beta chain) was seen many times. No antigen is known for it. The data derive from a study of T cells in Graves' hyperthyroidism and ophthalmopathy. Study-level points and caveats: Blood shared most expanded thyroid clonotypes above 0.001.

With 2 bases clipped from V and 6 bases from J, the junction kept 6 bases outside the gene matches. The CDR3 is 14 residues long. From germline, CDR1 is DFQATT and CDR2 SNEGSKA (reference sequence). Each patient was aged 18 to 65 and had newly diagnosed hyperthyroidism of under 2 months' duration. Template material for amplifying TCR beta CDR3 regions consisted of RNA transcripts. When the TCR CDR3 underwent first-round RT-PCR, the HTBI primer set was used. TCRdb re-called the multiplex PCR reads with MiXCR, one entry per CDR3 protein. The data hold a few hundred thousand distinct CDR3 sequences, with roughly a fifth observed a single time.

The sample comprised blood. The source of this sequence is a woman aged 50 to 60 with Graves' hyperthyroidism. The rearrangement joins TRBV20-1 to TRBJ2-7; 11 positions agree with TRBD2. As DNA, the CDR3 is TGCAGTGCTAGACCACTAGCGGGAGTTCCCGAGCAGTACTTC. It codes for CSARPLAGVPEQYF.